The 28 T cell receptor beta chains below were found in one sample sequenced in a study of shared clonotypes between healthy human individuals. The naive CD8 population came from CD45RO-negative cells selected for CCR7, without terminally differentiated effector memory CD45RA+ cells. Data came from immunoSEQ multiplex PCR; TCRdb stores just in-frame clones and leaves some out. The sample contains approximately 2,000,000 clones, roughly 93% of which appear only once. Source material: naive CD8+ T cells from PBMCs. These receptors were taken from a man younger than 30 in good health. Some clones in this sample may be carry-over from other donors' samples.

The chain couples TRBV19 to TRBJ2-2; D gene unclear. The V and J ends lost 7 bases and 6 bases respectively, with 6 bases between them. From germline, CDR1 is LNHDA and CDR2 SQIVND (reference sequence). The CDR3 is made up of 11 amino acids. CDR3: CASTAAGELFF. The CDR3 bases are TGTGCCAGTACCGCGGCCGGGGAGCTGTTTTTT.

This chain uses TRBV19 with TRBJ2-7; perhaps TRBD2 as D (6 bases). Deletions cut 5 bases from V and 2 bases from J, with 13 bases between. The CDR3 has 14 amino acids. The germline V gene encodes CDR1 LNHDA and CDR2 SQIVND (reference sequence). CDR3 DNA: TGTGCCAGTAGTTGGGAGGCAGGGCCCTACGAGCAGTACTTC. As protein: CASSWEAGPYEQYF. Filled out from reference TRBV19 and TRBJ2-7, the complete variable domain reads DGGITQSPKYLFRKEGQNVTLSCEQNLNHDAMYWYRQDPGQGLRLIYYSQIVNDFQKGDIAEGYSVSREKKESFPLTVTSAQKNPTAFYLCASSWEAGPYEQYFGPGTRLTVT.

In DNA, the CDR3 is TGTGCCAGCAGTTACACCAGCGAGGGGAGATACAATGAGCAGTTCTTC. Protein sequence: CASSYTSEGRYNEQFF. This chain uses TRBV6-6 with TRBJ2-1; D possibly uses TRBD1 or TRBD2 (5 bases each). This CDR3 has 16 amino acids. From germline, CDR1 is MNHNY and CDR2 SVGAGI (reference sequence). With 2 bases removed from V and 4 bases from J, the gap between germline ends came to 15 bases.

V gene TRBV7-2 combines with J gene TRBJ2-7; D is unclear. From germline, CDR1 is SGHTA and CDR2 FQGNSA. The CDR3 length is 15 residues. Trimming left V 5 bases short and J 2 bases short, with 16 bases between. CDR3 protein: CASSERAVLAYEQYF. CDR3 nucleotide sequence: TGTGCCAGCAGCGAAAGGGCCGTGCTGGCCTACGAGCAGTACTTC. Drawing the rest from reference TRBV7-2 and TRBJ2-7, the complete variable domain is GAGVSQSPSNKVTEKGKDVELRCDPISGHTALYWYRQSLGQGLEFLIYFQGNSAPDKSGLPSDRFSAERTGGSVSTLTIQRTQQEDSAVYLCASSERAVLAYEQYFGPGTRLTVT.

The chain recombines TRBV27 with TRBJ2-7; maybe TRBD2 (6 bases). V shed 0 bases and J shed 1 base, with 16 bases lying between them. CDR1 and CDR2 from the germline V gene are MNHEY and SMNVEV (reference sequence). The CDR3 is made up of 17 amino acids. CDR3 amino acids: CASSLSSGGIFSYEQYF. The CDR3 coding sequence is TGTGCCAGCAGTTTATCTTCCGGGGGAATCTTTTCCTACGAGCAGTACTTC.

This clone was found once. The chain uses TRBV6-5 and TRBJ2-7; 8 bases align to TRBD1. Trimming cost V 2 bases and J 0 bases; bases outside gene matches: 6. Germline loops: CDR1 MNHEY, CDR2 SVGAGI. The CDR3 extends over 16 amino acids. CDR3 DNA: TGTGCCAGCAGTTACCCTACCGGGACAGGCTCCTACGAGCAGTACTTC. Protein: CASSYPTGTGSYEQYF.

The chain uses TRBV27 and TRBJ2-1, with D possibly TRBD2 on 6 matching bases. The germline V gene has CDR1 MNHEY and CDR2 SMNVEV (reference sequence). The V end lost 5 bases, the J end lost 1 base, and 12 bases lay between the germline ends. There are 15 residues in the CDR3. The CDR3 region has the DNA TGTGCCAGCAGTCCCCGTGGAGGGTCCTACAATGAGCAGTTCTTC. Translating gives CASSPRGGSYNEQFF.

This chain uses TRBV7-9 with TRBJ1-2; D gene unclear. Germline CDR1 is SEHNR and CDR2 is FQNEAQ (reference sequence). CDR3 length: 12 residues. V lost 1 base and J 2 bases, leaving 2 bases between the germline ends. In nucleotides, the CDR3 is TGTGCCAGCAGCTTAGAGAACTATGGCTACACCTTC. It yields the protein CASSLENYGYTF.

The chain has TRBV25-1 and TRBJ1-5; possibly TRBD1 for D (5 bases). The CDR3 runs to 12 residues. Germline CDR1 is MGHDK and CDR2 is SYGVNS. Trimming stripped 4 bases from V and 6 bases from J, with 7 bases between. The CDR3 nucleotides read TGTGCCAGCAGTGCGGGGGGTCAGCCCCAGCATTTT. Amino acid sequence: CASSAGGQPQHF.

This chain uses TRBV27 with TRBJ2-1, with 10 bases matching TRBD2. The J segment lost 4 bases and the V segment lost 5 bases, leaving 5 bases of the junction unmatched. The germline V gene encodes CDR1 MNHEY and CDR2 SMNVEV (reference sequence). This CDR3 has 15 residues. The CDR3 DNA is TGTGCCAGCAGTGATAGCGGGAGGAGGTACAATGAGCAGTTCTTC. This encodes CASSDSGRRYNEQFF.

The CDR3 sequence is CASSFRSPYNEQFF. CDR3 coding DNA: TGTGCCAGCAGTTTCCGTTCCCCTTACAATGAGCAGTTCTTC. The gene calls are TRBV27 and TRBJ2-1; D gene uncertain. CDR1 and CDR2 (germline): MNHEY, SMNVEV (reference sequence). Trimming shortened V by 3 bases and J by 4 bases, and 10 bases separated the two germline ends. The CDR3 is made up of 14 amino acids.

The chain has TRBV7-9 and TRBJ1-1; 8 bases fit TRBD1. Trimming at V came to 4 bases and at J to 1 base, leaving 5 bases not matched to a gene. The CDR3 consists of 15 residues. Germline CDR1 SEHNR, CDR2 FQNEAQ (reference sequence). The DNA of the CDR3 is TGTGCCAGCAGCTCTGACAGGGGACGGAACACTGAAGCTTTCTTT. Translated, it gives CASSSDRGRNTEAFF.

This clone turned up a few times. The rearrangement uses TRBV19 and TRBJ1-5, with D maybe TRBD1 (6 bases). Trimming took 1 base from V and 3 from J, leaving 13 bases between them. Per the germline V gene, CDR1 is LNHDA and CDR2 is SQIVND (reference sequence). CDR3 length: 16 residues. The CDR3 region has the DNA TGTGCCAGTAGTATAGGTGACAGGCTACCCAATCAGCCCCAGCATTTT. Translating gives CASSIGDRLPNQPQHF.

The gene calls are TRBV2 and TRBJ2-7, with D possibly being TRBD2 (7 bases). From germline, CDR1 is SNHLY and CDR2 FYNNEI. CDR3 size: 15 residues. Trimming removed 7 bases at V and 3 bases at J, with 19 bases between. This CDR3 is CASKVGGGEVYEQYF. DNA of the CDR3: TGTGCCAGCAAGGTTGGGGGGGGCGAGGTCTACGAGCAGTACTTC.

This sequence joins TRBV28 and TRBJ1-1; possible D gene TRBD1, 5 bases. Germline assignment: CDR1 MDHEN and CDR2 SYDVKM. The CDR3 extends over 15 amino acids. Trimming shortened V by 2 bases and J by 5 bases, and 15 bases separated the two germline ends. CDR3 in DNA: TGTGCCAGCAGTTTAGTGGCAGGGAGCGATACTGAAGCTTTCTTT. It encodes CASSLVAGSDTEAFF.

V and J are TRBV14 and TRBJ1-2; weak D call: TRBD1 (5 bases). V lost 0 bases to trimming and J lost 4 bases, with 12 bases between them. This CDR3 spans 15 amino acids. Germline V CDR1 and CDR2: SGHDN, FVKESK. CDR3 in DNA: TGTGCCAGCAGCCAAGAGGGAAAAGGGACCTATGGCTACACCTTC. This encodes CASSQEGKGTYGYTF.

The count of this clone is one. The chain recombines TRBV30 with TRBJ2-7; no reliable D call. CDR1 and CDR2 from the germline V gene are GTSNPN and SVGIG (reference sequence). V shed 4 bases and J shed 2 bases, with 12 bases lying between them. The CDR3 contains 13 residues. The chain's CDR3 is CAWKGNGAYEQYF. The CDR3 bases are TGTGCCTGGAAAGGGAATGGGGCCTACGAGCAGTACTTC.

The chain joins TRBV7-9 to TRBJ2-2, with D maybe TRBD2 (5 bases). This CDR3 contains 14 residues. Per germline, CDR1 SEHNR and CDR2 FQNEAQ (reference sequence). Between the trimmed V and J ends, which lost 0 bases and 7 bases, there was a span of 9 bases. This chain's CDR3 is CASSLARARGELFF. CDR3 sequence (DNA): TGTGCCAGCAGCTTAGCGAGGGCCCGCGGGGAGCTGTTTTTT.

A single count supports this clone. V gene TRBV6-1 combines with J gene TRBJ2-5, with a possible D match to TRBD2 (6 bases). This CDR3 has 12 residues. Looked up from germline, CDR1 is MNHNS and CDR2 is SASEGT. CDR3 in DNA: TGTGCGGGAGGAGGGGCCCAAGAGACCCAGTACTTC. The encoded protein is CAGGGAQETQYF.

This chain joins TRBV9 and TRBJ2-7; perhaps TRBD2 as D (6 bases). The CDR3 is 14 amino acids. Germline CDR1 SGDLS, CDR2 YYNGEE. Trimming left V 4 bases short and J 2 bases short, with 13 bases between. CDR3 nucleotides: TGTGCCAGCAGCCCCGGAGGGACCACCTACGAGCAGTACTTC. Its protein product is CASSPGGTTYEQYF.

The J gene is TRBJ2-4, the V gene TRBV5-1, with D hard to call. Trimming took off 1 base at V and 10 bases at J, with 12 bases between the two ends. The CDR3 totals 13 residues. Germline loops: CDR1 SGHRS, CDR2 YFSETQ. Written as DNA, the CDR3 is TGCGCCAGCAGCTTGATTCTAGAAGAGATTCAGTACTTC. Encoded protein: CASSLILEEIQYF.

The rearrangement links TRBV27 to TRBJ2-1; D may match TRBD1 or TRBD2 (5 bases each). CDR1 and CDR2 (germline): MNHEY, SMNVEV (reference sequence). The CDR3 spans 14 residues. V was clipped by 0 bases and J by 7 bases, with 10 bases between them. CDR3 DNA sequence: TGTGCCAGCAGTTTATCGCGCTGGGGGAATGAGCAGTTCTTC. It specifies CASSLSRWGNEQFF.

The rearrangement joins TRBV9 to TRBJ2-2; D might be TRBD2 (5 bases). Trimming took off 4 bases at V and 4 bases at J, with 14 bases between the two ends. The CDR3 loop spans 15 amino acids. Germline-derived CDR1 and CDR2 are SGDLS and YYNGEE. In DNA, the CDR3 is TGTGCCAGCAGCAACGGGAATGGGTTCACCGGGGAGCTGTTTTTT. It encodes CASSNGNGFTGELFF.

The chain's CDR3 is CASSLERGRSSYNEQFF. DNA of the CDR3: TGTGCCAGTAGTTTGGAGCGGGGACGGAGCTCCTACAATGAGCAGTTCTTC. The chain employs TRBV19 and TRBJ2-1, with 7 nucleotides matching TRBD2. The CDR3 loop spans 17 amino acids. The V gene's germline CDR1 is LNHDA and CDR2 SQIVND (reference sequence). V was pared by 5 bases and J by 0 bases, with 10 bases of the junction left unmatched.

This chain connects TRBV30 to TRBJ2-1; TRBD2 aligns across 11 bases. After removal of 5 bases from V and 7 bases from J, the junction contained 10 bases not matched to a gene. The CDR3 has 15 amino acids. Per germline, CDR1 GTSNPN and CDR2 SVGIG (reference sequence). This chain's CDR3 is CAWGLAGGPVNEQFF. CDR3 nucleotides: TGTGCCTGGGGATTAGCGGGAGGGCCGGTAAATGAGCAGTTCTTC.

The chain has TRBV15 and TRBJ1-5; perhaps TRBD1 as D (5 bases). The CDR3 has 16 amino acids. Germline CDR1 reads LNHNV; CDR2 reads YYDKDF (reference sequence). V was pared by 0 bases and J by 4 bases, with 13 bases between. The CDR3 nucleotides read TGTGCCACCAGCAGAGACGGGAGGGGCGCGAATCAGCCCCAGCATTTT. Translation: CATSRDGRGANQPQHF.

A single count supports this clone. V is TRBV19 and J is TRBJ2-7, with D tentatively TRBD1 (5 bases). The CDR3 sequence is 11 residues long. V lost 8 bases and J lost 5, with 10 bases in between. CDR1 and CDR2 (germline): LNHDA, SQIVND (reference sequence). In DNA form, the CDR3 reads TGTGCCAGTGGGGCGTTACACGAGCAGTACTTC. Amino acids: CASGALHEQYF.

The chain uses TRBV6-5 and TRBJ1-6; the D is unclear. Trimming stripped 4 bases from V and 7 bases from J, with 14 bases between. This CDR3 comprises 15 residues. Looked up from germline, CDR1 is MNHEY and CDR2 is SVGAGI. In DNA, the CDR3 is TGTGCCAGCAGTTCCTCGATTCTGGGCAATTCACCCCTCCACTTT. This gives the protein CASSSSILGNSPLHF.